What follows are 17 T cell receptor beta chains derived from one specimen sequenced in a study of T-cell memory formation after mild COVID-19. TCRdb independently ran MiXCR on the 5' RACE reads; one entry per CDR3 protein. Counted here are about 360,000 distinct CDR3 sequences, 13% to 15% occurring once; the ten biggest clones make up around 21%. The sequencing input was PBMCs or a T cell subset sorted from them (not recorded which). Receptors were obtained from a man between 18 and 35 years old who had mild COVID-19 (a few samples of this study predate the infection). Cell type and time point are not known.

This chain joins TRBV3-1 and TRBJ1-4; D not certain. CDR1 LGHDT and CDR2 YNNKEL come from the germline V gene (reference sequence). Trimming took 0 bases from V and 11 from J, leaving 10 bases between them. CDR3 size: 13 residues. CDR3 DNA sequence: TGTGCCAGCAGCCAAGACCCGCGCAGGAAACTGTTTTTT. As protein: CASSQDPRRKLFF. Full variable domain (outside the CDR3, taken from reference TRBV3-1 and TRBJ1-4): DTAVSQTPKYLVTQMGNDKSIKCEQNLGHDTMYWYKQDSKKFLKIMFSYNNKELIINETVPNRFSPKSPDKAHLNLHINSLELGDSAVYFCASSQDPRRKLFFGSGTQLSVL.

The CDR3 is CASSVDYEQFF. The CDR3 coding sequence is TGTGCCAGCAGCGTAGACTATGAGCAGTTCTTC. The rearrangement joins TRBV9 to TRBJ2-1; D is ambiguous. The CDR3 runs to 11 residues. V dropped 0 bases and J dropped 8 bases, with 3 bases sitting between them. Germline-derived CDR1 and CDR2 are SGDLS and YYNGEE.

This clonotype was seen a handful of times. The rearrangement uses TRBV9 and TRBJ2-1; TRBD2 matches at 14 bases. This CDR3 has 15 amino acids. The junction had 5 bases not matched to a gene; V was cut back by 4 bases and J by 8 bases. CDR1 and CDR2 (germline): SGDLS, YYNGEE. The CDR3 here is CASSRTSGGRDEQFF. CDR3 coding DNA: TGTGCCAGCAGCCGGACTAGCGGGGGGCGGGATGAGCAGTTCTTC.

V gene TRBV19 combines with J gene TRBJ2-1; the match to TRBD2 covers 9 bases. The V gene end was trimmed by 9 bases and the J gene end by 10 bases; junction bases not matched to a gene: 10. CDR1 is LNHDA and CDR2 is SQIVND in the germline V gene (reference sequence). This CDR3 region has 13 residues. As DNA, the CDR3 is TGTGCCAGCCGAGCGGGGGGCCGAGAAGAGCAGTTCTTC. Its protein product is CASRAGGREEQFF.

V and J are TRBV10-2 and TRBJ1-5; 10 bases are a match to TRBD1. J gave up 6 bases and V 6 bases, and 2 bases lay outside the gene matches. This CDR3 is built from 13 residues. CDR1 is WSHSY, CDR2 SAAADI, per germline. CDR3 coding DNA: TGCGCCAGCAGCTGGGACAGGGGTCAGCCCCAGCATTTT. Amino acids: CASSWDRGQPQHF.

The chain carries TRBV12-3 or TRBV12-4 and TRBJ2-3, with D perhaps TRBD2 (6 bases). This CDR3 contains 16 residues. V was trimmed by 6 bases and J by 2 bases, leaving 18 bases between them. Written as DNA, the CDR3 is TGTGCCAGCAGCTCCCAAAGTAGCGGAACCACAGATACGCAGTATTTT. This sequence encodes CASSSQSSGTTDTQYF.

The chain links TRBV18 to TRBJ2-1; 7 bases are a match to TRBD1. Germline V CDR1 and CDR2: KGHSH, LQKENI. J was trimmed by 3 bases and V by 2 bases; bases with no gene match: 4. CDR3 size: 15 residues. As DNA, the CDR3 is TGTGCCAGCTCACCAGGCAGGACAGGCTACAATGAGCAGTTCTTC. This encodes CASSPGRTGYNEQFF.

The gene calls are TRBV5-1 and TRBJ2-1; D gene uncertain. CDR1 is SGHRS, CDR2 YFSETQ, per germline. V lost 5 bases and J lost 9, with 15 bases in between. The CDR3 runs to 13 residues. This CDR3 reads CASRDPPAREQFF. In DNA form, the CDR3 reads TGCGCCAGCAGGGACCCTCCGGCCCGTGAGCAGTTCTTC.

The chain combines TRBV12-3 or TRBV12-4 with TRBJ2-5; the D is unclear. V was trimmed by 6 bases and J by 1 base, leaving 12 bases between them. The CDR3 is made up of 14 amino acids. CDR3 amino acids: CASRPKTAQETQYF. In DNA, the CDR3 is TGTGCCAGCAGGCCCAAAACAGCCCAAGAGACCCAGTACTTC.

The chain employs TRBV2 and TRBJ2-7; no clear D gene. Trimming left V 4 bases short and J 0 bases short, with 7 bases between. Germline V CDR1 and CDR2: SNHLY, FYNNEI. This CDR3 spans 13 amino acids. CDR3 DNA: TGTGCCAGCAGTGCCCCCCCCTCCTACGAGCAGTACTTC. Protein sequence: CASSAPPSYEQYF.

This chain joins TRBV4-3 and TRBJ2-3; no clear D gene. Germline-derived CDR1 and CDR2 are LGHNA and YSLEER. The CDR3 loop spans 15 amino acids. Trimming left V 1 base short and J 2 bases short, with 10 bases between. The CDR3 reads CASSQGGSITDTQYF. CDR3 bases: TGCGCCAGCAGCCAAGGGGGATCGATCACAGATACGCAGTATTTT.

The V and J genes are TRBV28 and TRBJ2-5; TRBD2 aligns across 7 bases. In germline, CDR1 is MDHEN, CDR2 SYDVKM. The CDR3 runs to 15 residues. The trim removed 6 bases at V and 2 bases at J, leaving 9 bases unmatched. CDR3 DNA sequence: TGTGCCAGCAGGCCCGGGGGGAATTCTCAAGAGACCCAGTACTTC. This encodes CASRPGGNSQETQYF.

This chain links TRBV9 with TRBJ2-3; unclear D gene. The ends were cut back, 3 bases at V and 1 base at J, with 6 bases in the middle. The CDR3 is 13 amino acids. CDR1 SGDLS and CDR2 YYNGEE come from the germline V gene. CDR3 nucleotides: TGTGCCAGCAGCGAAGACGGCACAGATACGCAGTATTTT. The encoded protein is CASSEDGTDTQYF.

This clonotype came up once. The genes are TRBV4-1 and TRBJ1-3, with D hard to call. This CDR3 contains 15 residues. V lost 4 bases and J lost 5, with 15 bases in between. Germline CDR1 and CDR2: MGHRA and YSYEKL. CDR3: CASSRNLGFRNTIYF. CDR3 nucleotide sequence: TGCGCCAGCAGCCGCAATTTGGGCTTTAGAAACACCATATATTTT.

This clonotype was seen a few times. V is TRBV4-3 and J is TRBJ2-3; D gene ambiguous. Trimming pared 4 bases from V and 0 bases from J, leaving 11 bases between. The CDR3 loop spans 15 amino acids. The germline V gene encodes CDR1 LGHNA and CDR2 YSLEER. The CDR3 loop reads CASSLNQASTDTQYF. In nucleotides, the CDR3 is TGCGCCAGCAGCCTAAACCAGGCTAGCACAGATACGCAGTATTTT.

Many counts were recorded for this clonotype. This sequence joins TRBV6-2 or TRBV6-3 and TRBJ2-1, with a tentative D call TRBD2 (5 bases). The CDR3 has 13 residues. Trimming stripped 2 bases from V and 9 bases from J, with 11 bases between. Germline lookup yields CDR1 MNHEY and CDR2 SVGEGT. The chain's CDR3 is CASSYATRSEQFF. The CDR3 bases are TGTGCCAGCAGTTACGCCACTAGATCTGAGCAGTTCTTC.

This clonotype occurred a few times. CDR3 coding DNA: TGTGCCAGCTCACCCGAGACGGTCAAAGGGGGCACCGGGGAGCTGTTTTTT. Its translation is CASSPETVKGGTGELFF. The V call is TRBV18, the J call TRBJ2-2; a weak D match, TRBD1 (6 bases). The germline V gene encodes CDR1 KGHSH and CDR2 LQKENI. This CDR3 has 17 amino acids. V shed 3 bases and J shed 4 bases, with 18 bases lying between them.